One and the same sample provided the 30 T cell receptor beta chains below, sequenced in a study of cytomegalovirus exposure and HLA in healthy donors. The PCR had 60 Vbeta and 13 Jbeta primers. Method: immunoSEQ multiplex PCR; TCRdb's copy keeps in-frame clones and lacks some. The table lists around 190,000 clones, around 83% of them singletons. The sequencing sample was made of PBMCs. The receptor set was obtained from a girl aged 2 to 10 in good health and CMV-seropositive.

The chain employs TRBV25-1 and TRBJ2-7; possible D gene TRBD2, 6 bases. Germline assignment: CDR1 MGHDK and CDR2 SYGVNS. V was clipped by 1 base and J by 5 bases, with 15 bases between them. The CDR3 has 15 residues. CDR3 DNA: TGTGCCAGCAGTGAATCGGTGGGGGGAATCGACGAGCAGTACTTC. It encodes CASSESVGGIDEQYF.

This chain joins TRBV7-9 and TRBJ2-5, with 8 bases that match TRBD1. The trim removed 5 bases at V and 4 bases at J, leaving 6 bases unmatched. This CDR3 spans 14 amino acids. Germline CDR1 reads SEHNR; CDR2 reads FQNEAQ (reference sequence). The CDR3 DNA is TGTGCCAGCAGCACCGGGGACAGGATAGAGACCCAGTACTTC. This sequence encodes CASSTGDRIETQYF.

The chain links TRBV5-1 to TRBJ2-2; 7 bases are shared with TRBD2. There are 19 residues in the CDR3. The germline V gene has CDR1 SGHRS and CDR2 YFSETQ. J gave up 0 bases and V 4 bases, and 15 bases lay outside the gene matches. CDR3 protein: CASSPTSLGEGSNTGELFF. DNA of the CDR3: TGCGCCAGCAGCCCGACCTCTTTGGGGGAGGGCTCGAACACCGGGGAGCTGTTTTTT.

This chain joins TRBV19 and TRBJ2-3; TRBD1 matches 7 bases. V lost 5 bases to trimming and J lost 1 base; unmatched junction nucleotides: 12. Germline V lookup: CDR1 LNHDA, CDR2 SQIVND (reference sequence). The CDR3 covers 17 residues. The CDR3 coding sequence is TGTGCCAGTAGTGTGACCCAGGGGGTGAGTGGCACAGATACGCAGTATTTT. Translating it yields CASSVTQGVSGTDTQYF.

The chain carries TRBV6-5 and TRBJ1-5; D might be TRBD1 (5 bases). The germline V gene has CDR1 MNHEY and CDR2 SVGAGI. Trimming stripped 4 bases from V and 1 base from J, with 11 bases between. This CDR3 comprises 15 residues. DNA for the CDR3: TGTGCCAGCAGTTCAGGGTTAGGGAGCAATCAGCCCCAGCATTTT. This gives the protein CASSSGLGSNQPQHF.

The chain carries TRBV25-1 and TRBJ2-3; 7 bases agree with TRBD1. Germline V gene sequence: CDR1 MGHDK, CDR2 SYGVNS. The length of the CDR3 is 14 residues. Trimming at V came to 4 bases and at J to 6 bases, leaving 7 bases not matched to a gene. In DNA, the CDR3 is TGTGCCAGCAGTGCGACAGGGCTCCTGGATACGCAGTATTTT. This translates into CASSATGLLDTQYF.

The chain joins TRBV5-1 to TRBJ2-2, with 10 nucleotides matching TRBD2. The V gene's germline CDR1 is SGHRS and CDR2 YFSETQ. The V segment lost 4 bases and the J segment 7 bases; nucleotides outside the gene matches: 4. The CDR3 contains 14 residues. The CDR3 bases are TGCGCCAGCAGCGTCCGGACTAGCGGCGGGGAGCTGTTTTTT. Encoded protein: CASSVRTSGGELFF.

The chain carries TRBV28 and TRBJ1-1, with D tentatively TRBD1 (6 bases). The CDR3 has 15 amino acids. Germline CDR1 is MDHEN and CDR2 is SYDVKM. V was cut by 1 base and J by 1 base, with 10 bases left in between. Here the CDR3 reads CASSLLDRPNTEAFF. CDR3 sequence (DNA): TGTGCCAGCAGTTTATTAGACAGGCCGAACACTGAAGCTTTCTTT.

This clone has just one count. The V gene is TRBV6-1, the J gene TRBJ1-1, with no clear D. CDR1 and CDR2 (germline): MNHNS, SASEGT. With 8 bases removed from V and 1 base from J, the gap between germline ends came to 14 bases. This CDR3 has 14 residues. The CDR3 here is CASLEGSGNTEAFF. The CDR3 DNA is TGTGCCAGCTTAGAGGGATCCGGGAACACTGAAGCTTTCTTT.

This rearrangement joins TRBV19 to TRBJ2-1, with 10 bases aligning to TRBD1. CDR3 length equals 14 residues. CDR1 LNHDA and CDR2 SQIVND come from the germline V gene (reference sequence). V was pared by 5 bases and J by 6 bases, with 4 bases of the junction left unmatched. The CDR3 DNA follows: TGTGCCAGTAGTGCGGGACAGGGGATCAATGAGCAGTTCTTC. Its translation is CASSAGQGINEQFF.

The chain recombines TRBV6-5 with TRBJ2-7, with a possible D match to TRBD2 (5 bases). CDR3 length: 14 residues. Trimming took off 5 bases at V and 7 bases at J, with 18 bases between the two ends. Germline CDR1 is MNHEY and CDR2 is SVGAGI. CDR3 DNA sequence: TGTGCCAGCAGTCCGTTTACTTCCCGCGGGGAGCAGTACTTC. Translating gives CASSPFTSRGEQYF.

The chain couples TRBV13 to TRBJ2-7, with TRBD1 matching 7 bases. The V gene end was trimmed by 0 bases and the J gene end by 7 bases; junction bases not matched to a gene: 9. The CDR3 consists of 15 residues. The V gene's germline CDR1 is PRHDT and CDR2 FYEKMQ (reference sequence). This CDR3 reads CASSLGDRTRPEQYF. In DNA, the CDR3 is TGTGCCAGCAGCTTAGGGGACAGGACTCGCCCGGAGCAGTACTTC.

The rearrangement joins TRBV4-1 to TRBJ1-2; 10 bases map to TRBD1. CDR3 length: 16 amino acids. Germline trimming cut 0 bases from V and 1 base from J; bases unmatched to any gene: 2. Germline V CDR1 and CDR2: MGHRA, YSYEKL. The CDR3 sequence is CASSQDRTGGNYGYTF. CDR3 bases: TGCGCCAGCAGCCAAGATCGGACAGGGGGTAACTATGGCTACACCTTC.

The chain combines TRBV19 with TRBJ2-2; TRBD2 might be the D (7 bases). The CDR3 contains 16 residues. CDR1 is LNHDA, CDR2 SQIVND, per germline (reference sequence). Trimming took 1 base from V and 1 from J, leaving 10 bases between them. The CDR3 DNA reads TGTGCCAGTAGTATAGTGGGAGGGGGGAACACCGGGGAGCTGTTTTTT. This encodes CASSIVGGGNTGELFF. The full variable domain, completed using reference TRBV19 and TRBJ2-2, is DGGITQSPKYLFRKEGQNVTLSCEQNLNHDAMYWYRQDPGQGLRLIYYSQIVNDFQKGDIAEGYSVSREKKESFPLTVTSAQKNPTAFYLCASSIVGGGNTGELFFGEGSRLTVL.

Regarding this clone: In the same sample, other DNA sequences code for this CDR3. The chain employs TRBV7-3 and TRBJ1-1; the D is unclear. Per germline, CDR1 SGHTA and CDR2 FQGTGA. CDR3 length: 13 residues. V gave up 2 bases and J gave up 1 base, with 5 bases separating them. CDR3 sequence reads: CASSLSGNTEAFF. DNA of the CDR3: TGTGCCAGCAGCTTATCCGGGAACACTGAAGCTTTCTTT. Full variable domain (rest looked up from reference TRBV7-3 and TRBJ1-1): GAGVSQTPSNKVTEKGKYVELRCDPISGHTALYWYRQSLGQGPEFLIYFQGTGAADDSGLPNDRFFAVRPEGSVSTLKIQRTERGDSAVYLCASSLSGNTEAFFGQGTRLTVV.

The chain recombines TRBV19 with TRBJ1-5; 8 positions match TRBD1. With 7 bases clipped from V and 0 bases from J, the junction kept 2 bases outside the gene matches. This CDR3 spans 14 amino acids. CDR1 is LNHDA and CDR2 is SQIVND in the germline V gene (reference sequence). CDR3 DNA: TGTGCCAGTAAGGGACAGGTTAGCAATCAGCCCCAGCATTTT. This sequence encodes CASKGQVSNQPQHF.

The rearrangement joins TRBV5-6 to TRBJ2-1; 12 nucleotides match TRBD2. The CDR3 contains 14 residues. Looked up from germline, CDR1 is SGHDT and CDR2 is YYEEEE. V shed 7 bases, J shed 9 bases, and the junction held 8 bases outside the gene matches. The CDR3 DNA follows: TGTGCCAGCCGAAAACTAGCGGGGGGACGTGAGCAGTTCTTC. It specifies CASRKLAGGREQFF. Drawing the rest from reference TRBV5-6 and TRBJ2-1, the complete variable domain is DAGVTQSPTHLIKTRGQQVTLRCSPKSGHDTVSWYQQALGQGPQFIFQYYEEEERQRGNFPDRFSGHQFPNYSSELNVNALLLGDSALYLCASRKLAGGREQFFGPGTRLTVL.

The chain has TRBV10-3 and TRBJ1-3; no reliable D call. The CDR3 loop spans 13 amino acids. V gave up 4 bases and J gave up 7 bases, with 11 bases separating them. Germline CDR1 ENHRY, CDR2 SYGVKD. The CDR3 nucleotides read TGTGCCATCAGTGGGTCAGGAGGTAACACCATATATTTT. This sequence encodes CAISGSGGNTIYF.

The chain links TRBV5-4 to TRBJ2-7, with 8 nucleotides matching TRBD2. V gave up 4 bases and J gave up 4 bases; unmatched junction bases: 13. In germline, CDR1 is SGHNT, CDR2 YYREEE (reference sequence). There are 16 residues in the CDR3. Written as DNA, the CDR3 is TGTGCCAGCAGCGCGACCGGGACTAGTGGGAGGTACGAGCAGTACTTC. Its translation: CASSATGTSGRYEQYF.

This clone was detected a few times. The chain combines TRBV6-6 with TRBJ2-7; 10 bases match TRBD2. V shed 8 bases and J 2 bases; nucleotides not matched to a gene: 3. CDR1 is MNHNY, CDR2 SVGAGI, per germline (reference sequence). The CDR3 totals 13 residues. CDR3 nucleotide sequence: TGTGCCAGCCAGCGGGAGGGGACCTACGAGCAGTACTTC. It codes for CASQREGTYEQYF.

This clone was seen a single time. This sequence joins TRBV28 and TRBJ2-5; D is unresolved. V was shortened by 6 bases and J by 8 bases, with 7 bases between the two germline ends. CDR1 and CDR2 from the germline V gene are MDHEN and SYDVKM. CDR3 length: 10 residues. CDR3 amino acids: CASSSVTQYF. CDR3 bases: TGTGCCAGCAGCTCAGTAACCCAGTACTTC.

V gene TRBV7-9 combines with J gene TRBJ2-1, with 13 bases lining up with TRBD2. CDR3 length equals 15 residues. Germline CDR1 reads SEHNR; CDR2 reads FQNEAQ (reference sequence). Trimming at V came to 1 base and at J to 7 bases, leaving 1 base not matched to a gene. The CDR3 protein is CASSLGTSGSNEQFF. In DNA form, the CDR3 reads TGTGCCAGCAGCTTAGGGACTAGCGGGAGTAATGAGCAGTTCTTC.

The chain is built from TRBV7-2 and TRBJ2-3, with TRBD2 matching 14 bases. Trimming removed 4 bases from V and 3 bases from J; junction bases left unmatched: 12. The CDR3 contains 19 residues. Germline loops: CDR1 SGHTA, CDR2 FQGNSA. CDR3 protein: CASSSGTSGRGFGTDTQYF. Written as DNA, the CDR3 is TGTGCCAGCAGCTCCGGGACTAGCGGGAGAGGGTTTGGTACAGATACGCAGTATTTT.

The CDR3 loop reads CATRLAGGANTQYF. The CDR3 DNA follows: TGTGCCACCCGACTAGCGGGAGGTGCAAATACGCAGTATTTT. This chain joins TRBV19 and TRBJ2-3; TRBD2 agrees at 13 bases. CDR1 is LNHDA, CDR2 SQIVND, per germline (reference sequence). V shed 10 bases, J shed 7 bases, and the junction held 8 bases outside the gene matches. The CDR3 has 14 amino acids.

The gene calls are TRBV5-6 and TRBJ2-7, with TRBD2 matching over 9 bases. V was clipped by 4 bases and J by 4 bases; unmatched bases: 12. The CDR3 length is 16 residues. Germline V gives CDR1 SGHDT, CDR2 YYEEEE. The CDR3, as DNA: TGTGCCAGCAGCCAACTTATAGCGGGAGAGGCGTACGAGCAGTACTTC. It specifies CASSQLIAGEAYEQYF.

The chain has TRBV2 and TRBJ1-1, with a possible D match to TRBD1 (5 bases). The CDR3 runs to 13 residues. Trimming took off 6 bases at V and 1 base at J, with 9 bases between the two ends. Germline V gene data show CDR1 as SNHLY and CDR2 as FYNNEI. The CDR3 DNA sequence: TGTGCCAGCAGAGCCGGACAGAACACTGAAGCTTTCTTT. This encodes CASRAGQNTEAFF.

The rearrangement uses TRBV19 and TRBJ1-1; D is unclear. The length of the CDR3 is 15 residues. CDR1 is LNHDA, CDR2 SQIVND, per germline (reference sequence). Trimming took off 2 bases at V and 1 base at J, with 11 bases between the two ends. Written as DNA, the CDR3 is TGTGCCAGTAGTATATCGGTCACTCCGAACACTGAAGCTTTCTTT. Protein sequence: CASSISVTPNTEAFF.

The table lists this clone with a few counts. This sequence joins TRBV2 and TRBJ2-7; no clear D gene. Deletions cut 5 bases from V and 3 bases from J, with 8 bases between. In germline, CDR1 is SNHLY, CDR2 FYNNEI. This CDR3 is built from 12 residues. CDR3 nucleotide sequence: TGTGCCAGCAGTCGGTTGCACTACGAGCAGTACTTC. Amino acids: CASSRLHYEQYF.

Comment on this clone: One junction end does not reproduce the germline sequence, and a read error may be involved. The chain employs TRBV5-4 and TRBJ2-7, with 14 nucleotides matching TRBD2. From germline, CDR1 is SGHNT and CDR2 YYREEE (reference sequence). The CDR3 contains 13 residues. The CDR3 here is CAGHGTSGSATHF. The CDR3 coding sequence is TGTGCCGGACACGGGACTAGCGGGAGTGCGACGCACTTC.

Turning to this clone: Sequence at one end of the junction differs from germline and may be a read error. The chain links TRBV5-1 to TRBJ1-2; TRBD1 is a possible D gene (6 bases). This CDR3 has 15 amino acids. Germline V CDR1 and CDR2: SGHRS, YFSETQ. CDR3 sequence reads: CASSLARGVGYGYPF. CDR3 sequence (DNA): TGCGCCAGCAGCTTGGCCAGGGGCGTTGGCTATGGCTACCCCTTC.